These 11 T cell receptor beta chains share one sample of origin, sequenced in a study of T cells in localized non-small cell lung cancer. The data were produced by immunoSEQ multiplex PCR, yet TCRdb's version contains in-frame clones alone and is incomplete. Among 15,000 to 20,000 clones listed, over 75% were seen once. The sequences come from peripheral blood, collected before any cancer treatment. Every receptor here comes from a male donor at least 60 years old with stage I lung adenocarcinoma.

The chain is built from TRBV7-9 and TRBJ1-3; D is perhaps TRBD1 (5 bases). The CDR3 contains 15 residues. Germline CDR1 SEHNR, CDR2 FQNEAQ (reference sequence). V lost 3 bases, J lost 2 bases, and 11 bases lay in between. In nucleotides, the CDR3 is TGTGCCAGCAGCTTCCCCGGGGGGACTGGAAACACCATATATTTT. Translation: CASSFPGGTGNTIYF.

This chain joins TRBV4-3 and TRBJ2-7; D might be TRBD2 (6 bases). V shed 1 base and J shed 6 bases, with 16 bases lying between them. This CDR3 is 15 amino acids long. Germline-derived CDR1 and CDR2 are LGHNA and YSLEER. CDR3 DNA sequence: TGCGCCAGCAGCCAAGGCCTGGGACTTACAATCGAGCAGTACTTC. Its translation is CASSQGLGLTIEQYF.

The chain combines TRBV14 with TRBJ1-1; TRBD1 matches 9 bases. The germline V gene has CDR1 SGHDN and CDR2 FVKESK. This CDR3 is built from 16 residues. V was clipped by 4 bases and J by 4 bases; unmatched bases: 10. The chain's CDR3 is CASSRDMGQGGTEAFF. CDR3 bases: TGTGCCAGCAGCCGGGATATGGGACAGGGAGGCACTGAAGCTTTCTTT.

Comment on this clone: The conserved phenylalanine or tryptophan is not found at the CDR3 terminus, so this likely reflects a read error. The DNA is omitted, as the CDR3 cannot be located on it reliably, and the CDR3 follows TCRdb's listing. The chain recombines TRBV5-8 with TRBJ2-7. Germline V gene data show CDR1 as SGHTS and CDR2 as YDEGEE. The CDR3 is made up of 12 amino acids, end residues included. CDR3 region: CASSLWGGQLIL.

On this clone itself: Mismatch with germline at one junction end may stem from a read error. The sample holds other DNA sequences that translate to the same CDR3. V and J are TRBV15 and TRBJ2-3; no definite D call. From germline, CDR1 is LNHNV and CDR2 YYDKDF (reference sequence). The CDR3 extends over 14 amino acids. CDR3 bases: TGCGCCACCAGCAGAGAAAACAGTGCAGATACGCAGTATTTT. Its translation: CATSRENSADTQYF. The full variable domain, in which reference TRBV15 and TRBJ2-3 provide the parts outside the CDR3, is DAMVIQNPRYQVTQFGKPVTLSCSQTLNHNVMYWYQQKSSQAPKLLFHYYDKDFNNEADTPDNFQSRRPNTSFCFLDIRSPGLGDTAMYLCATSRENSADTQYFGPGTRLTVL.

J is TRBJ1-2 and V is TRBV6-1; D call uncertain. The CDR3 sequence is 16 residues long. V gave up 0 bases and J gave up 5 bases, with 16 bases separating them. Germline V CDR1 and CDR2: MNHNS, SASEGT. The CDR3 region has the DNA TGTGCCAGCAGTGAAGCGTCTGTCTTTGGGGAATATGGCTACACCTTC. It codes for CASSEASVFGEYGYTF.

V gene TRBV7-3 combines with J gene TRBJ2-6, with D unresolved. Trimming removed 6 bases from V and 2 bases from J, with 11 bases in between. The CDR3 runs 15 residues. Germline V gives CDR1 SGHTA, CDR2 FQGTGA. The CDR3 protein is CASRPRNPGANVLTF. CDR3 nucleotide sequence: TGTGCCAGCAGACCGCGGAACCCTGGGGCCAACGTCCTGACTTTC.

The rearrangement uses TRBV21-1 and TRBJ1-4. TRBV21-1 is deemed a pseudogene. The CDR3 totals 18 residues. Here the CDR3 reads CASSKERGGGRDNEKLFF. In DNA form, the CDR3 reads TGTGCCAGCAGCAAAGAGAGGGGCGGGGGGAGAGATAATGAAAAACTGTTTTTT.

The V call is TRBV27, the J call TRBJ2-3; the match to TRBD2 covers 14 bases. J gave up 6 bases and V 4 bases, and 9 bases lay outside the gene matches. The CDR3 loop spans 17 amino acids. Germline V lookup: CDR1 MNHEY, CDR2 SMNVEV (reference sequence). CDR3 loop: CASSSPGTSGSYDTQYF. The CDR3 DNA reads TGTGCCAGCAGTTCTCCCGGGACTAGCGGGAGCTATGATACGCAGTATTTT.

The chain has TRBV7-6 and TRBJ2-7; no definite D call. The CDR3 totals 13 residues. The ends were cut back, 2 bases at V and 4 bases at J, with 9 bases in the middle. Per germline, CDR1 SGHVS and CDR2 FNYEAQ. The CDR3 coding sequence is TGTGCCAGCAGCTTATCGTCATCATACGAGCAGTACTTC. It yields the protein CASSLSSSYEQYF. Complete variable domain (other parts from reference TRBV7-6 and TRBJ2-7): GAGVSQSPRYKVTKRGQDVALRCDPISGHVSLYWYRQALGQGPEFLTYFNYEAQQDKSGLPNDRFSAERPEGSISTLTIQRTEQRDSAMYRCASSLSSSYEQYFGPGTRLTVT.

For this clone: One junction end disagrees with the germline gene, perhaps due to a read error. The sample contains more than one DNA sequence encoding this CDR3. The chain recombines TRBV29-1 with TRBJ2-3; 9 nucleotides align to TRBD1. Germline V gives CDR1 SQVTM, CDR2 ANQGSEA. This CDR3 has 15 residues. CDR3 nucleotide sequence: TGCAGCGTTGACGGCGGGACAGGGAGCACAGATACGCAGTATTTC. Encoded protein: CSVDGGTGSTDTQYF.